This TCR beta chain was retrieved from a study of blood T cells in healthy people across ages. Findings of the study overall: Long-lived donors exceeded aged donors in naive CD4+ cells and diversity.

This clonotype has a handful of counts. Antigen unknown. The use of a sample-barcoded 5' primer and a J-beta primer mix characterized a second PCR of 7 to 11 cycles. Each sample provided no less than 2.5 million CDR3-containing paired-end reads. A single record per CDR3 protein comes from TCRdb applying MiXCR to the 5' RACE reads. The sample carries approximately 790,000 distinct CDR3 sequences, 62% recorded once. From germline, CDR1 is ENHRY and CDR2 SYGVKD. CDR3 size: 14 residues. The V end was cut by 4 bases, the J end by 5 bases, with 12 bases between. Sample: blood. The receptor comes from a man aged 30 to 45 in good health. The V call is TRBV10-3, the J call TRBJ1-5; weak D call: TRBD1 (6 bases). CDR3 DNA sequence: TGTGCCATCAGTGGCAACAGGGTGGATCAGCCCCAGCATTTT. It encodes CAISGNRVDQPQHF.